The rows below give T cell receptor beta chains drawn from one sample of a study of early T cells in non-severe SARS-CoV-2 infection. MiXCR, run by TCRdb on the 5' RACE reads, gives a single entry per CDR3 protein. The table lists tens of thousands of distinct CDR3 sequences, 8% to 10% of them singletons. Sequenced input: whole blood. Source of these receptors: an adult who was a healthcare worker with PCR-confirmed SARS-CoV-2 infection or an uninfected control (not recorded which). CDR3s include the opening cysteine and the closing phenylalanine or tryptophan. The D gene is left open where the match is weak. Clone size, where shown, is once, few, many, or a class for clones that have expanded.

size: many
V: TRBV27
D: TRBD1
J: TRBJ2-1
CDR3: CASSRDRVWFF
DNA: TGTGCCAGCTCGAGGGACAGGGTATGGTTCTTC

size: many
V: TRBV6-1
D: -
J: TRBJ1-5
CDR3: CASSQEGGYQPQHF
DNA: TGTGCCAGCAGCCAGGAGGGGGGATATCAGCCCCAGCATTTT

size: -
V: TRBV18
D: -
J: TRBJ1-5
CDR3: CASSPGQDQPQHF
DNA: TGTGCCAGCTCACCGGGCCAGGATCAGCCCCAGCATTTT

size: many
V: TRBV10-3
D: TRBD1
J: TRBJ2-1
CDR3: CAISGSDRVIGEQFF
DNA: TGTGCCATCAGTGGTTCGGACAGGGTAATTGGAGAGCAGTTCTTC

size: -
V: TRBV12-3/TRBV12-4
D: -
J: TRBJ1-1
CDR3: CASSTQGKTEAFF
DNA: TGTGCCAGCAGCACACAGGGAAAGACTGAAGCTTTCTTT

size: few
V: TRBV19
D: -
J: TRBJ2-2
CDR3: CASRRSANTGELFF
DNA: TGTGCCAGTAGAAGGTCTGCGAACACCGGGGAGCTGTTTTTT

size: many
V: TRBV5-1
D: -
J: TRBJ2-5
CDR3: CASSLQGSGETQYF
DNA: TGCGCCAGCAGCTTGCAGGGTTCCGGAGAGACCCAGTACTTC

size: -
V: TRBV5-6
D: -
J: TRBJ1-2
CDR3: CASNPPREPYGYTF
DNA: TGTGCCAGCAACCCTCCAAGGGAGCCCTATGGCTACACCTTC

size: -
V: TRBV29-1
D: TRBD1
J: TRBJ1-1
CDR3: CSVTGAANTEAFF
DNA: TGCAGCGTTACAGGGGCAGCAAACACTGAAGCTTTCTTT

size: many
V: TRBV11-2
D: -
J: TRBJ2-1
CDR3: CASSRPNPYNEQFF
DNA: TGTGCCAGCAGCCGCCCGAACCCGTACAATGAGCAGTTCTTC

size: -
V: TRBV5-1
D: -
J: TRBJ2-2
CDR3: CASSLADADTGELFF
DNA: TGCGCCAGCAGCTTGGCCGACGCAGACACCGGGGAGCTGTTTTTT

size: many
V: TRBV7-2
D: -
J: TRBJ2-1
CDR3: CASSPMGREQFF
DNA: TGTGCCAGCAGCCCTATGGGGCGTGAGCAGTTCTTC

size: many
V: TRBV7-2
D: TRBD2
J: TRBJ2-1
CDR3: CASSPSSGRAYEQFF
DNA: TGTGCCAGCAGCCCCTCTAGCGGGAGGGCCTATGAGCAGTTCTTC

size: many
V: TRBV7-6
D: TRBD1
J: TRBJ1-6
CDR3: CASSPSTGGNSPLHF
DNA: TGTGCCAGCAGCCCGTCGACAGGGGGGAATTCACCCCTCCACTTT

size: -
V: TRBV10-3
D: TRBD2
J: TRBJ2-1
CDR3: CAISEPGLKTYNEQFF
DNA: TGTGCCATCAGTGAGCCGGGACTAAAGACGTACAATGAGCAGTTCTTC

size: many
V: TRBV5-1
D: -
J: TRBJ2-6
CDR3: CASSLFGDSGANVLTF
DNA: TGCGCCAGCAGCTTGTTCGGGGACTCGGGGGCCAACGTCCTGACTTTC

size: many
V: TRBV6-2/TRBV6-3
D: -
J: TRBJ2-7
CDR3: CASSDHSSGIAGEQYF
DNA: TGTGCCAGCAGTGATCACTCCTCCGGGATTGCTGGCGAGCAGTACTTC